The clone carrying this T cell receptor (beta chain) was counted a few times. With approximately 470 ng total RNA as template and a constant-region primer, TCR beta cDNA was made. Libraries for TCR beta were built through three nested multiplex PCR rounds, which together made up a slightly modified ARM-PCR procedure. The first two PCR rounds used TRBV1-TRBV30 primers with a Cbeta primer, approximately 10 cycles each. TCRdb analysed the multiplex PCR reads with MiXCR anew, one entry per CDR3 protein. The sample gives approximately 320,000 distinct CDR3 sequences, 50% to 60% of which show up once; more than 15% is in the top ten. Unsorted whole blood yielded the blood RNA, and germline DNA was also extracted. CDR1 and CDR2 from the germline V gene are SEHNR and FQNEAQ (reference sequence). The CDR3 is 14 amino acids. V dropped 5 bases and J dropped 3 bases, with 14 bases sitting between them. The data belong to a study of tumor-infiltrating lymphocytes in primary liver carcinoma. Study in general: Measuring about 4 to 10 cm across, the tumors were staged as T1-T3 N0M0.

The TCR originated in a woman in her twenties or thirties with primary liver carcinoma and hepatitis B virus infection. The sequencing input was peripheral blood. V gene TRBV7-9 combines with J gene TRBJ2-7, with a possible D match to TRBD1 (6 bases). The CDR3 sequence: CASSPQGISYEQYF. The CDR3 DNA reads TGTGCCAGCAGCCCACAGGGAATTAGCTACGAGCAGTACTTC.